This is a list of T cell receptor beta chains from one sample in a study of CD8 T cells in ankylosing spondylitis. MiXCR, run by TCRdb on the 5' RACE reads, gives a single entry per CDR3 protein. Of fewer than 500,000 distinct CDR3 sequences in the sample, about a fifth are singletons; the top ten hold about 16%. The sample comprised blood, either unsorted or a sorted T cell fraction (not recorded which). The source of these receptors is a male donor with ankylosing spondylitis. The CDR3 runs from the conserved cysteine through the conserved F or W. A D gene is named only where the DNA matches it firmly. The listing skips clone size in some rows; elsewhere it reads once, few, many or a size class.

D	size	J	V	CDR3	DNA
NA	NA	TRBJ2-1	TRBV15	CATSRQARHEQFF	TGTGCCACCAGCAGACAGGCCAGGCATGAGCAGTTCTTC
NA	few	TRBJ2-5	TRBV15	CATSREPGQETQYF	TGTGCCACCAGCAGGGAGCCGGGGCAAGAGACCCAGTACTTC
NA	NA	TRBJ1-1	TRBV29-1	CSVEGVAGGDSFF	TGCAGCGTTGAAGGGGTGGCGGGGGGCGATTCTTTCTTT
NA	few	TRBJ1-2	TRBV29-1	CSVENSNYGYTF	TGCAGCGTTGAAAACAGTAACTATGGCTACACCTTC
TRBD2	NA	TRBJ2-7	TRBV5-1	CASSFGSGIEQYF	TGCGCCAGCAGCTTTGGTAGCGGGATCGAGCAGTACTTC
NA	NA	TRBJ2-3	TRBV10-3	CAISEPGNTDTQYF	TGTGCCATCAGTGAACCGGGAAACACAGATACGCAGTATTTT
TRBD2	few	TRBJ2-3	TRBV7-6	CASSLASWTSGVADTQYF	TGTGCCAGCAGCTTAGCGTCCTGGACTAGCGGGGTGGCAGATACGCAGTATTTT
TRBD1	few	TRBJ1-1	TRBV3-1	CASRPSGQLNTEAFF	TGTGCCAGCAGACCCTCGGGACAGTTGAACACTGAAGCTTTCTTT
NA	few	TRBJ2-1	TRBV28	CASSLRRPANNEQFF	TGTGCCAGCAGTTTAAGGCGGCCCGCCAACAATGAGCAGTTCTTC
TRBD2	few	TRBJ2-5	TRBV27	CASSWRGSGMIETQYF	TGTGCCAGCAGTTGGCGGGGTAGCGGGATGATAGAGACCCAGTACTTC
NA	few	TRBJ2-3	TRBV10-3	CAISEQGFTTDTQYF	TGTGCCATCAGTGAGCAGGGGTTTACCACAGATACGCAGTATTTT
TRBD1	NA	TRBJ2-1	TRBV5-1	CASTKQGDDNEQFF	TGCGCCAGCACCAAACAGGGGGATGACAATGAGCAGTTCTTC
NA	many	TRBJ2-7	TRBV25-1	CASSETGLSGYEQYF	TGTGCCAGCAGTGAAACAGGGTTATCCGGCTACGAGCAGTACTTC
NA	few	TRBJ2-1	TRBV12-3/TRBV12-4	CASSLVLARSNEQFF	TGTGCCAGCAGTTTAGTTTTAGCCCGATCGAATGAGCAGTTCTTC
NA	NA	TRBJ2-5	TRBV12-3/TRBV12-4	CASTFRGLGTQYF	TGTGCCAGCACCTTCAGGGGATTAGGGACCCAGTACTTC
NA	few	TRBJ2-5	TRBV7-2	CASSLRVPRSETQYF	TGTGCCAGCAGCCTTAGGGTCCCGAGGTCGGAGACCCAGTACTTC
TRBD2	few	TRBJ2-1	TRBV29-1	CSVSRGTSGYNEQFF	TGCAGCGTCTCCCGGGGGACTAGCGGATACAATGAGCAGTTCTTC
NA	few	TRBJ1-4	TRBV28	CASSLGFGARGEKLFF	TGTGCCAGCAGTTTAGGTTTCGGGGCGCGAGGAGAAAAACTGTTTTTT
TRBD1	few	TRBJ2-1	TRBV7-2	CASSAQQGAPPNEQFF	TGTGCCAGCAGCGCACAACAGGGGGCACCACCAAATGAGCAGTTCTTC